This T cell receptor beta chain was obtained from a study of cytomegalovirus exposure and HLA in healthy donors. From germline, CDR1 is MNHNS and CDR2 SASEGT. The CDR3 has 13 residues. Trimming stripped 6 bases from V and 3 bases from J, with 12 bases between. PCR was performed using 60 Vbeta and 13 Jbeta primers. Produced via immunoSEQ multiplex PCR; TCRdb's table is partial and in-frame only. The sample carries 250,000 to 350,000 clones, 86% recorded once. The V and J genes are TRBV6-1 and TRBJ2-7; a weak D match, TRBD2 (6 bases). The sequence derives from a man aged 35 to 55 in good health and CMV-seropositive. The sample comprised PBMCs. CDR3 sequence: CASSRERVYEQYF. DNA of the CDR3: TGTGCCAGCAGCCGCGAGCGGGTCTACGAGCAGTACTTC.